This entry lists 8 T cell receptor beta chains sequenced from one sample in a study of early T cells in non-severe SARS-CoV-2 infection. One entry per CDR3 protein results from TCRdb running MiXCR on the 5' RACE reads. This repertoire shows over 50,000 distinct CDR3 sequences, roughly 12% found once; its top ten account for 2.5% to 3%. Sequences were obtained from whole blood. Source of these receptors: an adult who was a healthcare worker with PCR-confirmed SARS-CoV-2 infection or an uninfected control (not recorded which).

Many counts were recorded for this clonotype. V usage is TRBV11-2 and J usage is TRBJ2-7, with D uncertain. Per the germline V gene, CDR1 is SGHAT and CDR2 is FQNNGV. The length of the CDR3 is 13 residues. V lost 0 bases and J lost 7, with 10 bases in between. The CDR3 sequence is CASSLEPEEEQYF. CDR3 DNA sequence: TGTGCCAGCAGCTTAGAGCCCGAGGAGGAGCAGTACTTC.

In this sample, this clonotype turned up many times. The V call is TRBV6-4, the J call TRBJ2-3; possibly TRBD1 for D (6 bases). This CDR3 is 14 amino acids long. The germline V gene has CDR1 MRHNA and CDR2 SNTAGT. Trimming left V 3 bases short and J 6 bases short, with 13 bases between. CDR3 sequence (DNA): TGTGCCAGCAGTGAACAGGGTATTCGGGATACGCAGTATTTT. It yields the protein CASSEQGIRDTQYF.

This clonotype has a count of ten or more. The V gene is TRBV6-5, the J gene TRBJ1-5; TRBD1 is a possible D gene (5 bases). This CDR3 is built from 16 residues. Deletions cut 6 bases from V and 6 bases from J, with 21 bases between. The germline V gene encodes CDR1 MNHEY and CDR2 SVGAGI. CDR3 sequence (DNA): TGTGCCAGCAGCCACGGGCCCGGGGCCCCGTCTCAGCCCCAGCATTTT. This codes for CASSHGPGAPSQPQHF.

This clonotype was counted many times. This chain uses TRBV14 with TRBJ2-2; D might be TRBD1 (6 bases). Germline CDR1 SGHDN, CDR2 FVKESK. CDR3 size: 14 residues. Deletions cut 5 bases from V and 2 bases from J, with 9 bases between. The CDR3 region has the DNA TGTGCCAGCAGCGGACAGTTAAACACCGGGGAGCTGTTTTTT. Translated: CASSGQLNTGELFF.

This clonotype has ten or more counts. The chain is built from TRBV10-2 and TRBJ2-1, with TRBD2 identical over 12 bases. Germline CDR1 WSHSY, CDR2 SAAADI. The V gene end was trimmed by 4 bases and the J gene end by 8 bases; junction bases not matched to a gene: 12. The CDR3 totals 17 residues. The CDR3 coding sequence is TGCGCCAGCAGTGGAACTAGCGGGAGGACCCTTTGGGATGAGCAGTTCTTC. It codes for CASSGTSGRTLWDEQFF.

This clonotype has only a few counts. This sequence joins TRBV3-1 and TRBJ1-1; TRBD1 matches 7 bases. Germline CDR1 LGHDT, CDR2 YNNKEL (reference sequence). This CDR3 has 14 residues. V lost 4 bases and J lost 1; bases outside the gene matches: 3. CDR3 nucleotide sequence: TGTGCCAGCAGCCCGGGACAGCCGAACACTGAAGCTTTCTTT. Amino acid sequence: CASSPGQPNTEAFF.

This clonotype has at least ten counts. The chain carries TRBV6-6 and TRBJ2-1, with TRBD2 matching 13 bases. CDR3 length: 17 amino acids. J gave up 4 bases and V 4 bases, and 7 bases lay outside the gene matches. Germline lookup yields CDR1 MNHNY and CDR2 SVGAGI (reference sequence). CDR3: CASSFLLAGGPYNEQFF. DNA for the CDR3: TGTGCCAGCAGTTTCCTACTAGCGGGAGGGCCATACAATGAGCAGTTCTTC.

Ten or more counts support this clonotype. The V gene is TRBV7-2, the J gene TRBJ2-7, with D possibly being TRBD2 (6 bases). CDR1 SGHTA and CDR2 FQGNSA come from the germline V gene. V shed 6 bases and J shed 5 bases, with 20 bases lying between them. The CDR3 has 15 amino acids. The DNA for the CDR3 is TGTGCCAGCAGACCCCCGGGTCTAGCGAGCAACGAGCAGTACTTC. It encodes CASRPPGLASNEQYF.